This passage covers 20 T cell receptor beta chains from one sample sequenced in a study of shared clonotypes between healthy human individuals. The data were produced by immunoSEQ multiplex PCR, yet TCRdb's version contains in-frame clones alone and is incomplete. There are 2,500,000 or so clones in the sample; just under 95% occur only once, and about 0.36% lies in the top ten. The sequencing input was naive CD4+ T cells from PBMCs. Subset of the sample: CD45RA+ positively selected. Receptor source: a man younger than 35 in good health. Some clones in this sample may be carry-over from other donors' samples.

The chain employs TRBV6-5 and TRBJ2-5, with D maybe TRBD2 (6 bases). This CDR3 is 14 amino acids long. CDR1 is MNHEY, CDR2 SVGAGI, per germline. Trimming removed 8 bases from V and 1 base from J, with 14 bases in between. The CDR3 sequence: CASPHGRGQETQYF. The CDR3 DNA sequence: TGTGCCAGCCCCCACGGGCGGGGCCAAGAGACCCAGTACTTC.

This rearrangement joins TRBV29-1 to TRBJ2-1, with TRBD2 matching over 15 bases. Germline V gene sequence: CDR1 SQVTM, CDR2 ANQGSEA. The CDR3 is 18 amino acids. With 8 bases clipped from V and 3 bases from J, the junction kept 14 bases outside the gene matches. CDR3 residues: CSLLGLAGGLLGYNEQFF. The CDR3 coding sequence is TGCAGCTTACTAGGACTAGCGGGAGGGCTTCTAGGCTACAATGAGCAGTTCTTC.

The V and J genes are TRBV6-6 and TRBJ1-2; D not resolved. V gave up 7 bases and J gave up 5 bases, with 8 bases separating them. The germline gives CDR1 MNHNY, CDR2 SVGAGI (reference sequence). This CDR3 has 11 residues. The CDR3 DNA follows: TGTGCCAGCAACCCAGGTTATGGCTACACCTTC. Amino acid sequence: CASNPGYGYTF.

This sequence joins TRBV7-2 and TRBJ2-3; 7 nucleotides align to TRBD2. With V trimmed by 5 bases and J by 6 bases, 8 bases remained unmatched. CDR1 and CDR2 from the germline V gene are SGHTA and FQGNSA. This CDR3 contains 14 residues. CDR3 loop: CASSRRAGVDTQYF. The CDR3 DNA is TGTGCCAGCAGCCGAAGGGCGGGAGTGGATACGCAGTATTTT.

About this clone itself: One end of the junction is discordant with germline, which a read error may explain. The V call is TRBV6-5, the J call TRBJ2-7; unclear D gene. Germline V gene sequence: CDR1 MNHEY, CDR2 SVGAGI. CDR3 length: 12 residues. The chain's CDR3 is CASSSTPGTDHF. The CDR3 bases are TGTGCCAGCAGTTCTACCCCAGGCACGGACCACTTC.

The rearrangement links TRBV4-2 to TRBJ1-1; D gene unclear. The CDR3 contains 14 residues. The V gene's germline CDR1 is LGHNA and CDR2 YNFKEQ. V was pared by 4 bases and J by 10 bases, with 19 bases between. The chain's CDR3 is CASSPDQVRLGAFF. The CDR3 DNA reads as TGTGCCAGCAGCCCAGATCAGGTTCGGCTAGGAGCTTTCTTT.

Note on this clone: In the same sample, other DNA sequences code for this CDR3. The gene calls are TRBV7-2 and TRBJ1-2; a possible D gene is TRBD1 (6 bases). Germline V gives CDR1 SGHTA, CDR2 FQGNSA. Trimming took off 3 bases at V and 2 bases at J, with 10 bases between the two ends. This CDR3 has 14 amino acids. The CDR3 sequence: CASSLGAGNYGYTF. Here the CDR3 DNA reads TGTGCCAGCAGCTTGGGGGCAGGGAACTATGGCTACACCTTC.

This clone was counted only a few times. The CDR3 DNA follows: TGTGCCAGCACCTCTGACAGGGCCCTGAATGGCTACACCTTC. Encoded protein: CASTSDRALNGYTF. The chain employs TRBV6-5 and TRBJ1-2, with TRBD1 matching over 7 bases. Per the germline V gene, CDR1 is MNHEY and CDR2 is SVGAGI. This CDR3 has 14 residues. V dropped 7 bases and J dropped 6; count of bases not matched to a gene: 11.

V usage is TRBV4-1 and J usage is TRBJ2-7, with D perhaps given as TRBD1 or TRBD2 (5 bases each). Germline V gene lookup returns CDR1 MGHRA and CDR2 YSYEKL. Trimming left V 5 bases short and J 6 bases short, with 23 bases between. The CDR3 has 16 amino acids. The CDR3, as DNA: TGCGCCAGCAGCTATCACCGGGACCCATGGGCGAGCGAGCAGTACTTC. It yields the protein CASSYHRDPWASEQYF.

This clone was detected once. V and J are TRBV5-4 and TRBJ1-1, with D maybe TRBD1 (6 bases). Germline assignment: CDR1 SGHNT and CDR2 YYREEE (reference sequence). This CDR3 is built from 15 residues. With 4 bases removed from V and 2 bases from J, the gap between germline ends came to 15 bases. CDR3 region: CASSKKEGGNTEAFF. DNA for the CDR3: TGTGCCAGCAGCAAAAAGGAGGGGGGAAACACTGAAGCTTTCTTT.

J is TRBJ2-5 and V is TRBV7-9; D is perhaps TRBD2 (5 bases). The J call may be mistaken, given a closer DNA end match to TRBJ2-7. Germline values: CDR1 SEHNR, CDR2 FQNEAQ (reference sequence). The CDR3 runs 16 residues. The CDR3, as DNA: TGTGCCAGCAGCTTAGATGGGAGCGGAAGCTCCTACGAGCAGTACTTC. Its protein is CASSLDGSGSSYEQYF.

In this sample, this clone turned up once. The same CDR3 is also encoded by other DNA sequences in this sample. The chain employs TRBV27 and TRBJ2-2; D is unresolved. Germline V gene sequence: CDR1 MNHEY, CDR2 SMNVEV (reference sequence). Trimming took 3 bases from V and 1 from J, leaving 3 bases between them. The CDR3 runs to 13 residues. The CDR3 loop reads CASSFGNTGELFF. In DNA form, the CDR3 reads TGTGCCAGCAGTTTCGGGAACACCGGGGAGCTGTTTTTT.

Comments on this clone: The sample has other DNA sequences that encode this CDR3 too. V and J are TRBV6-6 and TRBJ1-2; D remains ambiguous. V gave up 8 bases and J gave up 2 bases, with 9 bases separating them. Germline V gene sequence: CDR1 MNHNY, CDR2 SVGAGI (reference sequence). CDR3 length equals 12 residues. CDR3 loop: CASSAENYGYTF. CDR3 sequence (DNA): TGTGCCAGCTCGGCGGAGAACTATGGCTACACCTTC.

This chain connects TRBV6-1 to TRBJ1-2; possibly TRBD1 for D (6 bases). Germline lookup yields CDR1 MNHNS and CDR2 SASEGT. This CDR3 spans 15 amino acids. Trimming took off 0 bases at V and 3 bases at J, with 11 bases between the two ends. CDR3 residues: CASSEAGGGDYGYTF. CDR3 in DNA: TGTGCCAGCAGTGAAGCTGGAGGGGGGGACTATGGCTACACCTTC.

This clone was counted once. Other nucleotide sequences in the sample specify the same CDR3. V and J are TRBV4-1 and TRBJ1-2, with TRBD1 identical over 9 bases. This CDR3 region has 14 residues. After removal of 3 bases from V and 4 bases from J, the junction contained 3 bases not matched to a gene. CDR1 and CDR2 from the germline V gene are MGHRA and YSYEKL. In nucleotides, the CDR3 is TGCGCCAGCAGCCAGGACAGGGGAGGCTATGGCTACACCTTC. This encodes CASSQDRGGYGYTF.

The chain combines TRBV5-6 with TRBJ2-1, with 8 bases lining up with TRBD2. The CDR3 sequence is 16 residues long. The ends lost 3 bases at V and 2 bases at J; junction bases unmatched: 7. CDR1 is SGHDT, CDR2 YYEEEE, per germline. The CDR3 loop is CASSWELAEAYNEQFF. CDR3 bases: TGTGCCAGCAGCTGGGAACTAGCGGAGGCCTACAATGAGCAGTTCTTC.

This rearrangement joins TRBV18 to TRBJ1-1; 9 bases agree with TRBD1. Germline-derived CDR1 and CDR2 are KGHSH and LQKENI. This CDR3 has 15 residues. V dropped 3 bases and J dropped 5; count of bases not matched to a gene: 7. The DNA of the CDR3 is TGTGCCAGCTCACCCCGACAGGGGGAAGGGACTGAAGCTTTCTTT. The encoded protein is CASSPRQGEGTEAFF.

The rearrangement links TRBV2 to TRBJ2-7; weak D call: TRBD2 (6 bases). The ends were cut back, 4 bases at V and 1 base at J, with 11 bases in the middle. This CDR3 contains 14 residues. The germline V gene has CDR1 SNHLY and CDR2 FYNNEI. The CDR3 spells CASSGGALSYEQYF. In DNA, the CDR3 is TGTGCCAGCAGTGGCGGGGCGTTATCCTACGAGCAGTACTTC.

The chain employs TRBV6-5 and TRBJ1-3; D is undetermined. Germline V gene lookup returns CDR1 MNHEY and CDR2 SVGAGI. The V end lost 9 bases, the J end lost 4 bases, and 13 bases lay between the germline ends. This CDR3 has 13 amino acids. The CDR3 DNA sequence: TGTGCCAGTAAGCCGGGCCGAGGAAACACCATATATTTT. It is translated as CASKPGRGNTIYF.

V gene TRBV4-1 combines with J gene TRBJ1-2, with D hard to call. Germline V CDR1 and CDR2: MGHRA, YSYEKL. V was cut by 1 base and J by 0 bases, with 30 bases left in between. This CDR3 region has 22 residues. The CDR3 region is CASSQVRSGFGVRSFSNYGYTF. The DNA of the CDR3 is TGCGCCAGCAGCCAAGTTCGGTCGGGGTTCGGCGTACGTTCTTTTTCTAACTATGGCTACACCTTC.